Listed here are 16 T cell receptor beta chains from one sample, sequenced in a study of identical twins (dated by TCRdb to the mid-2010s). Libraries were made using 5' RACE. Data came from an Illumina HiSeq 2000. The public reads were run again by TCRdb, first through fastp at Q25 and then through MiXCR, and only productive beta chains were kept. Duplicate CDR3 protein sequences are folded into a single record with the most common DNA and genes. The sample table shows a few hundred thousand distinct CDR3 sequences, and less than 25% are seen once. The ten most abundant clones make up around 3% of the sample. The same data also went into a second study, on T cells expressing NK-cell markers.

Input material: CD4+ T cells sorted from blood. The origin of the receptors is a woman aged 18-29 years in good health.

The chain carries TRBV2 and TRBJ1-4, with TRBD1 matching 9 bases. Germline values: CDR1 SNHLY, CDR2 FYNNEI. V trimming: 5 bases; J trimming: 7 bases; junction bases outside the gene matches: 8. The CDR3 covers 15 residues. The CDR3 loop is CASSKQGAQGEKLFF. In nucleotides, the CDR3 is TGTGCCAGCAGTAAACAGGGGGCGCAAGGTGAAAAACTGTTTTTT. Combining the CDR3 with reference TRBV2 and TRBJ1-4 gives the whole variable domain EPEVTQTPSHQVTQMGQEVILRCVPISNHLYFYWYRQILGQKVEFLVSFYNNEISEKSEIFDDQFSVERPDGSNFTLKIRSTKLEDSAMYFCASSKQGAQGEKLFFGSGTQLSVL.

The chain uses TRBV5-1 and TRBJ2-1, with D unresolved. The V gene's germline CDR1 is SGHRS and CDR2 YFSETQ. The CDR3 contains 14 residues. Trimming took off 0 bases at V and 10 bases at J, with 14 bases between the two ends. The CDR3 DNA follows: TGCGCCAGCAGCTTGGACTCCTCCAACGGGGAGCAGTTCTTC. It is translated as CASSLDSSNGEQFF.

The chain is built from TRBV29-1 and TRBJ2-7, with 8 bases fitting TRBD2. Per the germline V gene, CDR1 is SQVTM and CDR2 is ANQGSEA. CDR3 length equals 14 residues. V lost 7 bases, J lost 6 bases, and 14 bases stayed unmatched. The CDR3 DNA reads TGCAGCGCTGTACCGGGACTAGTGGCTGGCGAGCAGTACTTC. Translated, it gives CSAVPGLVAGEQYF.

This chain uses TRBV7-2 with TRBJ2-7; 8 bases line up with TRBD2. The germline gives CDR1 SGHTA, CDR2 FQGNSA. This CDR3 has 14 residues. V was pared by 1 base and J by 7 bases, with 6 bases of the junction left unmatched. The CDR3 reads CASSLVGLAPEQYF. The CDR3 DNA follows: TGTGCCAGCAGCTTAGTAGGACTAGCCCCTGAGCAGTACTTC.

This clonotype was observed a handful of times. This chain uses TRBV7-8 with TRBJ2-1, with D hard to call. The CDR3 consists of 17 residues. Trimming left V 0 bases short and J 7 bases short, with 19 bases between. Germline V lookup: CDR1 SGHVS, CDR2 FQNEAQ. The CDR3 reads CASSLARLGLRLNEQFF. CDR3 DNA sequence: TGTGCCAGCAGCTTAGCGAGATTGGGTCTCCGCTTGAATGAGCAGTTCTTC.

V is TRBV14 and J is TRBJ2-2, with a weak D call TRBD1 (6 bases). Trimming took off 10 bases at V and 2 bases at J, with 17 bases between the two ends. Germline-derived CDR1 and CDR2 are SGHDN and FVKESK. CDR3 length: 15 amino acids. The DNA of the CDR3 is TGTGCCATCGAGGTGCAGGGGTCCAACACCGGGGAGCTGTTTTTT. It codes for CAIEVQGSNTGELFF.

At least ten counts were recorded for this clonotype. The chain combines TRBV3-1 with TRBJ1-3; perhaps TRBD1 as D (5 bases). Germline values: CDR1 LGHDT, CDR2 YNNKEL (reference sequence). The V end was cut by 0 bases, the J end by 0 bases, with 15 bases between. This CDR3 has 18 amino acids. CDR3 sequence reads: CASSQDRGVIVSGNTIYF. CDR3 in DNA: TGTGCCAGCAGCCAAGATAGGGGTGTTATAGTCTCTGGAAACACCATATATTTT.

This clonotype has more than one count but fewer than ten. This rearrangement joins TRBV5-1 to TRBJ2-3; D not certain. V lost 1 base and J 2 bases, leaving 8 bases between the germline ends. The CDR3 is 14 amino acids. Germline assignment: CDR1 SGHRS and CDR2 YFSETQ. In nucleotides, the CDR3 is TGCGCCAGCAGCTTGAGTATGGTCACAGATACGCAGTATTTT. Amino acids: CASSLSMVTDTQYF.

The gene calls are TRBV9 and TRBJ2-3; D might be TRBD1 (7 bases). The CDR3 is 18 amino acids. Per germline, CDR1 SGDLS and CDR2 YYNGEE. Trimming cost V 4 bases and J 8 bases, with 29 bases left between them. CDR3 nucleotides: TGTGCCAGCAGCTCTCAGGGGGGAGGCCTGAACCTGGAAGGTACGCAGTATTTT. It specifies CASSSQGGGLNLEGTQYF.

V and J are TRBV9 and TRBJ1-2; D unclear. V lost 0 bases, J lost 5 bases, and 14 bases lay in between. Germline loops: CDR1 SGDLS, CDR2 YYNGEE. This CDR3 contains 15 residues. CDR3 in DNA: TGTGCCAGCAGCGTAGCAGACACAGTTTATTATGGCTACACCTTC. This sequence encodes CASSVADTVYYGYTF.

In its sample, this clonotype was seen a few times. The chain has TRBV9 and TRBJ2-1; maybe TRBD2 (6 bases). Germline V gene lookup returns CDR1 SGDLS and CDR2 YYNGEE. The CDR3 length is 15 residues. Trimming shortened V by 6 bases and J by 0 bases, and 13 bases separated the two germline ends. The CDR3 spells CASNPGTGSYNEQFF. In DNA form, the CDR3 reads TGTGCCAGCAACCCGGGGACTGGCTCCTACAATGAGCAGTTCTTC. Based on the CDR3 plus reference TRBV9 and TRBJ2-1, the full variable domain is DSGVTQTPKHLITATGQRVTLRCSPRSGDLSVYWYQQSLDQGLQFLIQYYNGEERAKGNILERFSAQQFPDLHSELNLSSLELGDSALYFCASNPGTGSYNEQFFGPGTRLTVL.

V is TRBV7-2 and J is TRBJ2-5; 11 bases are a match to TRBD2. Losses at the gene ends were 2 bases for V and 3 bases for J; bases not matched to a gene: 8. The CDR3 runs 17 residues. CDR1 is SGHTA, CDR2 FQGNSA, per germline. As DNA, the CDR3 is TGTGCCAGCAGCTTAATCGTAGCGGGAGGGGTAAAAGAGACCCAGTACTTC. It codes for CASSLIVAGGVKETQYF.

This clonotype was seen only a few times. The chain has TRBV9 and TRBJ2-3; D uncertain. The CDR3 length is 15 residues. Trimming took 0 bases from V and 0 from J, leaving 8 bases between them. The germline gives CDR1 SGDLS, CDR2 YYNGEE. The CDR3 loop reads CASSVDWVSTDTQYF. CDR3 nucleotide sequence: TGTGCCAGCAGCGTAGATTGGGTGAGCACAGATACGCAGTATTTT.

The chain combines TRBV5-4 with TRBJ2-3; weak D call: TRBD2 (6 bases). The CDR3 is made up of 14 amino acids. V was trimmed by 1 base and J by 5 bases, leaving 11 bases between them. Germline CDR1 is SGHNT and CDR2 is YYREEE (reference sequence). CDR3 DNA sequence: TGTGCCAGCAGCTTGTCACTAGCTGTAGATACGCAGTATTTT. Encoded protein: CASSLSLAVDTQYF.

The chain is built from TRBV5-5 and TRBJ1-6; D ambiguous. V was clipped by 3 bases and J by 10 bases, with 11 bases between them. CDR3 length equals 13 residues. Germline-derived CDR1 and CDR2 are SGHKS and YYEKEE (reference sequence). The CDR3 DNA sequence: TGTGCCAGCAGCTCCTTTGGCGACTCACCCCTCCACTTT. It translates to CASSSFGDSPLHF.

The rearrangement uses TRBV20-1 and TRBJ2-7, with 11 bases lining up with TRBD1. Trimming cost V 2 bases and J 2 bases; bases outside gene matches: 8. The length of the CDR3 is 16 residues. Looked up from germline, CDR1 is DFQATT and CDR2 is SNEGSKA (reference sequence). The CDR3 is CSARWTGGKSTYEQYF. In nucleotides, the CDR3 is TGCAGTGCTAGATGGACAGGGGGCAAAAGTACCTACGAGCAGTACTTC.